This entry lists 2 T cell receptor beta chains sequenced from one sample in a study of blood T cell repertoires in COVID-19. Clones were sequenced by immunoSEQ multiplex PCR, and TCRdb holds only the in-frame ones, with some missing. The data hold around 86,000 clones, with approximately 87% observed a single time. The sequencing sample was made of peripheral blood. Receptors originate from a human donor with acute or convalescent COVID-19. The donor label of this sample is uncertain.

J is TRBJ2-5 and V is TRBV7-2, with 12 positions matching TRBD2. V gave up 1 base and J gave up 2 bases; unmatched junction bases: 2. Germline assignment: CDR1 SGHTA and CDR2 FQGNSA. This CDR3 is 16 amino acids long. CDR3 bases: TGTGCCAGCAGCTTAGGGCTAGCGGGGGGGCAAGAGACCCAGTACTTC. Its protein is CASSLGLAGGQETQYF.

This clone was seen a single time. The rearrangement joins TRBV30 to TRBJ1-5; weak D call: TRBD1 (6 bases). The V gene's germline CDR1 is GTSNPN and CDR2 SVGIG (reference sequence). There are 14 residues in the CDR3. The V gene lost 1 base and the J gene lost 6 bases, with 13 bases spanning the gap. In nucleotides, the CDR3 is TGTGCCTGGAGTGGGGCTGTAGGGGGTCAGCCCCAGCATTTT. It translates to CAWSGAVGGQPQHF.